This TCR beta chain was obtained from a study of blood T cell repertoires in COVID-19. Across the whole study: Samples of COVID-19 (acute and convalescent) were obtained from the United States, Italy and Spain. From T cells, B-cell-depleted T cells, or PBMCs came the material, which was cDNA or gDNA.

Per the original methods: Nucleated cell number was recorded as an estimate derived from reference gene primer amplification. TCRdb's copy holds only in-frame clones and misses some; the assay was immunoSEQ multiplex PCR. V, J and clone size were drawn from that table, and D and trimming were deduced from the DNA. The repertoire consists of about 100,000 clones, with just over 85% occurring once and the leading ten covering around 5.4%. Germline CDR1 SEHNR, CDR2 FQNEAQ (reference sequence). With 4 bases removed from V and 4 bases from J, the gap between germline ends came to 8 bases. The CDR3 covers 13 residues.

The chain recombines TRBV7-9 with TRBJ1-5; D is uncertain. The sequencing sample was made of peripheral blood. The receptor was derived from a human donor in a cohort sampled during active COVID-19. In DNA form, the CDR3 reads TGTGCCAGCAGCTCGCAGGAAAATCAGCCCCAGCATTTT. Translating gives CASSSQENQPQHF. Variable domain in full (rest from reference TRBV7-9 and TRBJ1-5): DTGVSQNPRHKITKRGQNVTFRCDPISEHNRLYWYRQTLGQGPEFLTYFQNEAQLEKSRLLSDRFSAERPKGSFSTLEIQRTEQGDSAMYLCASSSQENQPQHFGDGTRLSIL.